The 9 T cell receptor beta chains presented below share a single source sample, sequenced in a study of monozygotic twins with inflammatory bowel disease. TCRdb re-called the 5' RACE reads and catalogs CDR3 proteins one per entry, DNA excluded. The sample table sets out about 300,000 distinct CDR3 sequences. The specimen sequenced was blood. The receptors stem from a human donor with ulcerative colitis or Crohn's disease, or a healthy co-twin of an affected twin (not recorded which).

The V call is TRBV19, the J call TRBJ1-6; TCRdb indicates TRBD1, and absent DNA this call remains unverified. This CDR3 is 13 amino acids long. Germline CDR1 is LNHDA and CDR2 is SQIVND (reference sequence). CDR3 residues: CASSDRVGSPLHF.

This chain links TRBV5-1 with TRBJ2-1; TCRdb designates TRBD2, a call that cannot be tested without DNA. The germline V gene encodes CDR1 SGHRS and CDR2 YFSETQ. The CDR3 contains 15 residues. The CDR3 here is CASSWGLASTNEQFF. The entire variable domain, with the rest obtained from reference TRBV5-1 and TRBJ2-1, is as follows: KAGVTQTPRYLIKTRGQQVTLSCSPISGHRSVSWYQQTPGQGLQFLFEYFSETQRNKGNFPGRFSGRQFSNSRSEMNVSTLELGDSALYLCASSWGLASTNEQFFGPGTRLTVL.

The chain is built from TRBV10-2 and TRBJ2-1; there is no DNA to check the TCRdb D call of TRBD2. CDR1 is WSHSY and CDR2 is SAAADI in the germline V gene. This CDR3 is 15 amino acids long. The CDR3 sequence is CASALVSGSRNEQFF.

V is TRBV6-2 or TRBV6-3 and J is TRBJ2-1; TCRdb gives TRBD1 as the D gene, but with no DNA this cannot be confirmed. CDR1 is MNHEY and CDR2 is SVGEGT in the germline V gene. CDR3 size: 13 residues. CDR3 region: CASRSTGYNEQFF.

The gene calls are TRBV19 and TRBJ2-7; the D call from TCRdb, TRBD1, cannot be confirmed without DNA. From germline, CDR1 is LNHDA and CDR2 SQIVND (reference sequence). There are 12 residues in the CDR3. The CDR3 is CASSDRGNEQYF.

V is TRBV28 and J is TRBJ1-5. From germline, CDR1 is MDHEN and CDR2 SYDVKM. CDR3 length equals 12 residues. CDR3 region: CASRSAGQPQHF.

V usage is TRBV25-1 and J usage is TRBJ1-2. The V gene's germline CDR1 is MGHDK and CDR2 SYGVNS. CDR3 length: 11 residues. The CDR3 reads CASSWRYGYTF.

The chain is built from TRBV7-2 and TRBJ2-2; checking the TCRdb D call of TRBD1 is not possible without DNA. The CDR3 is made up of 13 amino acids. The germline V gene encodes CDR1 SGHTA and CDR2 FQGNSA. The CDR3 reads CAKRDRNTGELFF.

The chain combines TRBV10-3 with TRBJ2-1; TCRdb picks TRBD1, but there is no DNA to check that call. Looked up from germline, CDR1 is ENHRY and CDR2 is SYGVKD. This CDR3 has 15 amino acids. CDR3 region: CAISEWSGEYNEQFF.